These T cell receptor beta chains were read from a single sample in a study of human T cells and chemical hapten exposure. TCRdb ran MiXCR on the reads and lists one entry per CDR3 protein. Among about 120,000 distinct CDR3 sequences listed, roughly 8.5% were seen once. Source material: whole blood. The receptors derive from a human donor in good health. Some clones in this sample may be carry-over from other donors' samples. CDR3s include the opening cysteine and the closing phenylalanine or tryptophan. Fields, in order: V gene, J gene, D gene, clone size, CDR3 protein, CDR3 DNA. D genes are given only for firm matches. The size entry is marked missing in some rows and otherwise reads once, few, many or a size class.

>TRBV7-9|TRBJ1-1|TRBD1|.
CASSLLGGNTEAFF
TGTGCCAGCAGCCTATTAGGGGGCAACACTGAAGCTTTCTTT
>TRBV4-3|TRBJ2-3|TRBD2|few
CASSQEALAGGKNTQYF
TGCGCCAGCAGCCAAGAAGCGCTAGCGGGGGGAAAAAATACGCAGTATTTT
>TRBV5-6|TRBJ2-5|.|many
CASSLWGFQETQYF
TGTGCCAGCAGCTTGTGGGGCTTTCAAGAGACCCAGTACTTC
>TRBV4-3|TRBJ2-1|.|few
CASSQDQEGIHYNEQFF
TGCGCCAGCAGCCAAGATCAAGAGGGGATCCACTACAATGAGCAGTTCTTC
>TRBV7-2|TRBJ2-7|.|.
CASSLMGADEQYF
TGTGCCAGCAGCTTGATGGGGGCCGACGAGCAGTACTTC
>TRBV27|TRBJ1-4|.|many
CASSFRGRGEKLFF
TGTGCCAGCAGTTTTCGGGGTCGGGGGGAAAAACTGTTTTTT
>TRBV27|TRBJ2-7|.|few
CASSPQEGYEQYF
TGTGCCAGCAGTCCCCAGGAGGGCTACGAGCAGTACTTC
>TRBV12-5|TRBJ2-1|TRBD2|.
CASGSPGLADLYGNEQFF
TGTGCTAGTGGTTCTCCGGGACTAGCGGACCTATACGGCAATGAGCAGTTCTTC
>TRBV7-9|TRBJ1-2|TRBD1|many
CASSSGQGVQANYGYTF
TGTGCCAGCAGCTCTGGACAGGGGGTTCAAGCTAACTATGGCTACACCTTC
>TRBV13|TRBJ1-1|TRBD1|few
CASSHRDRGCTEAFF
TGTGCCAGCAGCCACCGGGACAGGGGATGCACTGAAGCTTTCTTT
>TRBV12-3/TRBV12-4|TRBJ1-1|.|.
CASSSRGPVAFF
TGTGCCAGCAGTAGTCGAGGTCCTGTGGCTTTCTTT
>TRBV29-1|TRBJ2-5|.|many
CSVEDVQETQYF
TGCAGCGTTGAAGATGTACAAGAGACCCAGTACTTC
>TRBV20-1|TRBJ2-3|.|many
CSARPSRISTDTQYF
TGCAGTGCTAGACCCTCCCGGATTTCCACAGATACGCAGTATTTT
>TRBV4-1|TRBJ1-1|.|.
CASSQDIEGLKAFF
TGCGCCAGCAGCCAAGATATTGAGGGCTTAAAAGCTTTCTTT
>TRBV20-1|TRBJ2-5|.|many
CSASLLSGQETQYF
TGCAGTGCTAGCCTCCTCAGCGGGCAAGAGACCCAGTACTTC
>TRBV29-1|TRBJ2-3|.|many
CSAGSSDPRDTQYF
TGCAGCGCCGGGTCTAGCGACCCTAGGGATACGCAGTATTTT
>TRBV12-3/TRBV12-4|TRBJ2-7|TRBD1|many
CASSLGTGPSYYEQYF
TGTGCCAGCAGTTTGGGGACAGGGCCCTCCTACTACGAGCAGTACTTC
>TRBV27|TRBJ1-1|.|once
CASIGLGGTEAFF
TGTGCCAGCATAGGCCTCGGTGGAACTGAAGCTTTCTTT
>TRBV20-1|TRBJ2-7|TRBD1|many
CSARDGQGAIPAYEQYF
TGCAGTGCTAGAGATGGCCAGGGGGCGATCCCCGCCTACGAGCAGTACTTC
>TRBV24-1|TRBJ2-3|TRBD1|.
CATSDPSRGKDTQYF
TGTGCCACCAGTGATCCTTCCAGGGGGAAGGATACGCAGTATTTT
>TRBV27|TRBJ2-2|TRBD2|.
CATTPEPSGGGELFF
TGTGCCACCACCCCCGAGCCTAGCGGGGGCGGGGAGCTGTTTTTT
>TRBV5-1|TRBJ2-1|.|many
CASSLVGTATPYNEQFF
TGCGCCAGCAGCCTAGTCGGGACCGCAACCCCCTACAATGAGCAGTTCTTC
>TRBV5-1|TRBJ2-3|TRBD1|.
CASSTMDRTSTDTQYF
TGCGCCAGCAGCACCATGGACAGGACTAGCACAGATACGCAGTATTTT
>TRBV6-2/TRBV6-3|TRBJ2-1|TRBD2|few
CASSLGRVSLNEQFF
TGTGCCAGCAGCCTGGGGAGGGTCAGCCTAAATGAGCAGTTCTTC
>TRBV6-5|TRBJ1-6|.|few
CASSSFRDSPLHF
TGTGCCAGCAGTTCGTTCAGGGATTCACCCCTCCACTTT
>TRBV20-1|TRBJ2-7|TRBD2|many
CSAWRGKQYF
TGCAGTGCTTGGCGGGGGAAGCAGTACTTC
>TRBV4-2|TRBJ1-6|TRBD1|many
CASSQVPGGANSPLHF
TGTGCCAGCAGCCAAGTTCCAGGGGGGGCAAATTCACCCCTCCACTTT
>TRBV13|TRBJ2-5|.|few
CASSQGGNQETQYF
TGTGCCAGCAGCCAGGGGGGAAACCAAGAGACCCAGTACTTC
>TRBV7-9|TRBJ2-7|TRBD1|.
CASSPPGQPYEQYF
TGTGCCAGCAGCCCACCGGGACAGCCCTACGAGCAGTACTTC
>TRBV5-1|TRBJ2-1|.|many
CASSLELSNEQFF
TGCGCCAGCAGCTTGGAACTATCCAATGAGCAGTTCTTC
>TRBV6-5|TRBJ2-6|TRBD1|.
CASSDVPGQGFGAGANVLTF
TGTGCCAGCAGTGACGTCCCGGGACAGGGATTCGGTGCTGGGGCCAACGTCCTGACTTTC
>TRBV6-5|TRBJ2-3|TRBD2|many
CASSSTSGGHNHLTDTQYF
TGTGCCAGCAGTTCGACTAGCGGGGGCCATAATCATCTCACAGATACGCAGTATTTT
>TRBV18|TRBJ1-2|TRBD1|.
CASSPGGQSYGYTF
TGTGCCAGCTCACCCGGGGGACAGTCTTATGGCTACACCTTC
>TRBV5-6|TRBJ1-1|.|many
CASSLTALNTEAFF
TGTGCCAGCAGCTTGACCGCTTTGAACACTGAAGCTTTCTTT
>TRBV20-1|TRBJ1-5|.|many
CSAREDSNQPQHF
TGCAGTGCTAGAGAGGACAGTAATCAGCCCCAGCATTTT
>TRBV7-9|TRBJ1-1|.|many
CASSLVEAFF
TGTGCCAGCAGCTTGGTAGAAGCTTTCTTT
>TRBV4-1|TRBJ1-2|.|.
CASRGAGPFYGYTF
TGCGCCAGCCGGGGGGCAGGTCCTTTCTATGGCTACACCTTC
>TRBV6-6|TRBJ1-1|TRBD1|many
CASSYGQGATAEAFF
TGTGCCAGCAGTTACGGACAGGGGGCGACGGCTGAAGCTTTCTTT
>TRBV7-9|TRBJ1-5|.|many
CASSSTKASNQPQHF
TGTGCCAGCAGCTCCACGAAAGCGAGCAATCAGCCCCAGCATTTT
>TRBV5-1|TRBJ2-1|.|many
CASSLGLAPDEQFF
TGCGCCAGCAGCTTGGGGCTAGCGCCCGATGAGCAGTTCTTC